This TCR beta chain was observed in a study of T cells in Graves' hyperthyroidism and ophthalmopathy. Study-level results: Ophthalmopathy prediction by the model preceded onset by a median roughly 6 months. Peripheral blood also featured most of the thyroid clonotypes expanded above 0.001.

Amplification of TCR beta CDR3 regions was performed using RNA transcripts as template. First-round RT-PCR targeting the TCR CDR3 was performed with the HTBI primer set. TCRdb recomputed calls from the multiplex PCR reads with MiXCR, one row per CDR3 protein. The sample includes 370,000 or so distinct CDR3 sequences, 15% to 19% of them seen just once. A note on this clonotype: What it binds is not known.

V lost 1 base to trimming and J lost 3 bases; unmatched junction nucleotides: 8. The germline V gene encodes CDR1 SGHNT and CDR2 YENEEA. There are 16 residues in the CDR3. The receptor was derived from a woman in her late teens or twenties with Graves' hyperthyroidism that later progressed to Graves' ophthalmopathy. The V call is TRBV11-3, the J call TRBJ2-7; 8 nucleotides align to TRBD2. Material: blood. The CDR3 reads CASSLGGRGGLYEQYF. The CDR3 nucleotides are TGTGCCAGCAGCTTAGGGGGCCGGGGGGGCCTCTACGAGCAGTACTTC.